This T cell receptor (beta chain) was obtained from a study of blood T cell repertoires in COVID-19. The wider study: Sites in the United States, Italy and Spain provided acute and convalescent COVID-19 samples.

The CDR3 sequence is 15 residues long. CDR1 is SEHNR, CDR2 FQNEAQ, per germline (reference sequence). The V segment lost 5 bases and the J segment 1 base; nucleotides outside the gene matches: 3. The cohort comprised adults aged 18 to 89 years residing in about two dozen US areas. Donors in Cohort 3 who had recovered were those with two negative PCRs, healthcare professional clearance, or resolution of their symptoms. This clone was detected only once. In the original processing: Amplification with reference gene primers provided the estimates of nucleated cell counts. Assay: immunoSEQ multiplex PCR; the TCRdb copy retains only in-frame clones and omits some. From that table come the V and J calls and clone size; the DNA was used to work out D and trimming. The data hold 170,000 or so clones, with approximately 85% observed a single time.

Sequenced sample: PBMCs or T cells enriched from blood (not recorded which). This receptor was obtained from a man aged 35 to 55 who had recovered from COVID-19. The gene calls are TRBV7-9 and TRBJ2-2; 8 bases are a match to TRBD1. The CDR3 DNA reads as TGTGCCAGCAGCGTCGGGACAGGGAACACCGGGGAGCTGTTTTTT. The encoded protein is CASSVGTGNTGELFF.